The rows below give T cell receptor beta chains drawn from one sample of a study of shared clonotypes between healthy human individuals. Measured with immunoSEQ multiplex PCR; TCRdb has only the in-frame clones, and not every one. The sample includes some 2 million clones, about 95% of them seen just once. What was sequenced was naive CD8+ T cells sorted from blood. The receptors were sampled from a man aged 18 to 30 in good health. Both conserved end residues are trimmed from each CDR3.

J,V,CDR3
TRBJ2-1,TRBV27,ASSLSAGTGLYNEQF
TRBJ1-4,TRBV6-1,ASSASSLANEKLF
TRBJ2-5,TRBV28,ASSLPGLAAIETQY
TRBJ1-6,TRBV19,ASSIVARDALH
TRBJ2-3,TRBV5-6,ASSPTETDTQY
TRBJ1-5,TRBV6-1,ASSEAGGPVNQPQH
TRBJ1-6,TRBV7-9,ASSSNSPLH
TRBJ2-7,TRBV4-1,ASSQGLSGAFYEQY
TRBJ1-1,TRBV5-4,ASSSWTGDGEAF
TRBJ1-2,TRBV6-5,ASSYAREAGYT
TRBJ2-7,TRBV5-6,ASSTQQGIRVEEQY